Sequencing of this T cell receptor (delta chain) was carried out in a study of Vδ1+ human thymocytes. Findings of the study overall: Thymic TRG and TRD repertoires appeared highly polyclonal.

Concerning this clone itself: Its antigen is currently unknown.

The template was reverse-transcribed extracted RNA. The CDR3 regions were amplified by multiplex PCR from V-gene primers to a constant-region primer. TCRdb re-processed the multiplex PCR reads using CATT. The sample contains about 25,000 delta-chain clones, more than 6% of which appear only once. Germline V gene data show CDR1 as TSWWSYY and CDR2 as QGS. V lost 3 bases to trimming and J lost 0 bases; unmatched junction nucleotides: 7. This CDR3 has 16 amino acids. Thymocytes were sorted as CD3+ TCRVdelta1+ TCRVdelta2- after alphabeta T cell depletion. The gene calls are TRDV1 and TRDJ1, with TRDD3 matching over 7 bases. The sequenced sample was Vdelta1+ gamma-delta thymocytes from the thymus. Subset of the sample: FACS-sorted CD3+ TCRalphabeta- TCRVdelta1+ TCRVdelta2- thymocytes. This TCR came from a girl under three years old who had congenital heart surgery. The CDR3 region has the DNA TGTGCTCTTGGGGATTGTGGGGATATGTACACCGATAAACTCATCTTT. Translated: CALGDCGDMYTDKLIF.